This TCR beta chain was captured in a study of blood T cell repertoires in COVID-19 (dated by TCRdb to between 2020 and 2021). At the level of the whole study: Samples from collaborators originated in the United States, Italy and Spain and spanned both the acute and convalescent phases of COVID-19. The material from the prospective study consisted of cDNA or gDNA derived from T cells, B-cell-depleted T cells, or PBMCs. Subjects who had been exposed to COVID-19, were actively infected with it, or had recovered from it provided the deeply sampled blood TCRbeta repertoires that made up the dataset. The repertoires were released in a freely available public database meant as a resource for research on the immune response to SARS-CoV-2. Samples were obtained from the ongoing ImmuneRACE study (first 160 participants) and from 1,254 subjects provided by 6 global collaborators. Nearly every sample came with metadata listing a de-identified subject ID, COVID-19 status, age in years and sex. HLA class I and class II types, where available, came from metadata supplied by the sample provider rather than from assay-based typing. Findings and caveats that apply to the study as a whole: The amount of clinical and demographic metadata varied by source and participant and was provided uncurated.

In the prospective study, participants were roughly 18 to 95 years old, resided in about two dozen geographic areas of the United States, and were enrolled through a virtual design. To assign participants to cohorts, the prospective study relied on clinical history that participants themselves reported in a screening survey and a study questionnaire. Exposed participants had been in contact with someone with a PCR-confirmed or clinician-diagnosed COVID-19 case within 2 weeks of study entry. Mobile phlebotomists in the prospective study collected whole blood, serum and a nasopharyngeal or oropharyngeal swab from every participant. Participants in the prospective study had the option to provide additional blood draws and questionnaires over an approximately 2-month period. Blood samples from the prospective study were shipped frozen or at room temperature prior to DNA extraction. On this clone: Its antigen specificity is not known. No clone much larger than this one lies a single base away; base qualities are absent.

TCRbeta CDR3 regions were amplified from genomic DNA by means of the immunoSEQ Assay, a bias-controlled multiplex PCR. The paper's processing steps were these. The number of nucleated cells in each sample was estimated from the amplification of reference gene primers within the assay. Sequence reads were collapsed and filtered to measure the absolute abundance of every unique TCRbeta CDR3 rearrangement. Productive Simpson clonality was computed per sample as the square root of Simpson's diversity index over productive rearrangements. TCRdb re-hosts the immuneACCESS table, in-frame sequences only. Its copies lack some clones; in the studies checked, an unresolved V gene accounts for under half of them, and the cause for the rest is not known. Clone size and the V and J calls come from that table; the DNA yielded D and trimming. The sample records 120,000 to 150,000 clones, about four fifths of which are singletons. The top ten clonotypes cover roughly 5.7% of the sample.

From V the trimming removes 1 base and from J it removes 6 bases, while the gene matches leave 5 bases of the junction unaccounted for. From cysteine to phenylalanine, the CDR3 is 16 amino acids long. Here the CDR3 DNA is all that survives: 48 bases in frame from base 1. The germline V gene supplies CDR1 SGHAT and CDR2 FQNNGV. The clonotype comes from a woman between 50 and 59 years old who had been exposed to COVID-19. The rearrangement joined TRBV11-2 to TRBJ2-7, with 14 bases in between that match TRBD2. The sequencing input was PBMCs or T cells enriched from blood (not recorded which). The base sequence is TGTGCCAGCAGCTTAGGTCCTGGGACTAGCGGGAGCGAGCAGTACTTC. This is translated as CASSLGPGTSGSEQYF.